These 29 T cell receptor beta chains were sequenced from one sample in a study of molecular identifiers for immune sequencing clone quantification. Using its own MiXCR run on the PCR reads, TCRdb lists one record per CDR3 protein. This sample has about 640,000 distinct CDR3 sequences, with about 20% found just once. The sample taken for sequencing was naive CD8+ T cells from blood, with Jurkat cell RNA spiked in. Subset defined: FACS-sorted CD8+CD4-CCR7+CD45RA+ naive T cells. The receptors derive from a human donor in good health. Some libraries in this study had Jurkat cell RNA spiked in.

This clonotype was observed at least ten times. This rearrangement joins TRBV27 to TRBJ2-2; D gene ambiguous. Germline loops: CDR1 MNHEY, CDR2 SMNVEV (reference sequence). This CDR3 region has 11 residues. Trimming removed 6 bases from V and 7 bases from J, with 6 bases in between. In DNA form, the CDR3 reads TGTGCCAGCAGGAGGAACGGGGAGCTGTTTTTT. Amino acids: CASRRNGELFF.

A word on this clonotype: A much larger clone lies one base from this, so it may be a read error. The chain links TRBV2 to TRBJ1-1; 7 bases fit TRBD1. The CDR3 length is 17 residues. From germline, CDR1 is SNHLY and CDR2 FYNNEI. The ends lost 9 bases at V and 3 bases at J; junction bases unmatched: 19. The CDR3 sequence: CARRYRTGTFSDTEAFF. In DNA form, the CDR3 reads TGTGCCAGGCGTTATCGGACAGGAACCTTTTCAGACACTGAAGCTTTCTTT.

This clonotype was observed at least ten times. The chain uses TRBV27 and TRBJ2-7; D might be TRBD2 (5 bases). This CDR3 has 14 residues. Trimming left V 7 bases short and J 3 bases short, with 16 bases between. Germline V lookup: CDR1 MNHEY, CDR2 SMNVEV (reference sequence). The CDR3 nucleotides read TGTGCCAGCAAGTCACTAGGGCTAATCTACGAGCAGTACTTC. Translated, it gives CASKSLGLIYEQYF.

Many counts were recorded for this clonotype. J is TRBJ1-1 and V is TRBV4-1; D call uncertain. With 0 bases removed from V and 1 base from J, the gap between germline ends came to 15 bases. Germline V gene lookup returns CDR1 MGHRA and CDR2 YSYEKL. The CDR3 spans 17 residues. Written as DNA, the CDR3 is TGCGCCAGCAGCCAAGATCGGTGGGTCGGCCAGAACACTGAAGCTTTCTTT. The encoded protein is CASSQDRWVGQNTEAFF.

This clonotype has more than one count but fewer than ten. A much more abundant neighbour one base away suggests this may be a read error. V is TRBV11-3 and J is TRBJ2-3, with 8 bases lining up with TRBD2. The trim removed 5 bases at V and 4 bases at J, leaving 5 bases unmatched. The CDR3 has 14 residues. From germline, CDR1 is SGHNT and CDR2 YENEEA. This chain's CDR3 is CASSPGLGSDTQYF. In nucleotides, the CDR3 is TGTGCCAGCAGCCCGGGACTAGGATCAGATACGCAGTATTTT. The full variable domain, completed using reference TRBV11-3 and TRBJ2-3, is EAGVVQSPRYKIIEKKQPVAFWCNPISGHNTLYWYLQNLGQGPELLIRYENEEAVDDSQLPKDRFSAERLKGVDSTLKIQPAELGDSAVYLCASSPGLGSDTQYFGPGTRLTVL.

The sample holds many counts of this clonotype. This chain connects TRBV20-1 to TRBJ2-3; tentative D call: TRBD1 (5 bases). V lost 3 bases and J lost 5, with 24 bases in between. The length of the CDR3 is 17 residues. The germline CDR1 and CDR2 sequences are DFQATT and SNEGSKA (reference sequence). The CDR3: CSASGSMTVRIGDTQYF. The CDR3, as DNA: TGCAGTGCTAGTGGCAGTATGACAGTCCGAATTGGAGATACGCAGTATTTT.

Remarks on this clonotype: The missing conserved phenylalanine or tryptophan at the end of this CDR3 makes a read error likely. Written as DNA, the CDR3 is TGCGCCAGCAGCCAAGGGACCGTGGGGTCCTACGAGCAGTACCTC. This gives the protein CASSQGTVGSYEQYL. V is TRBV4-3 and J is TRBJ2-7; D is undetermined. CDR3 size: 15 residues. V gave up 1 base and J gave up 1 base, with 11 bases separating them. CDR1 and CDR2 (germline): LGHNA, YSLEER.

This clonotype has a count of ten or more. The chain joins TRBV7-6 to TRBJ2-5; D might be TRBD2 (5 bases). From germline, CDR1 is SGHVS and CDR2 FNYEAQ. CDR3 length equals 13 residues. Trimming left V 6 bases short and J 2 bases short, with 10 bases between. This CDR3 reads CASRGGSQETQYF. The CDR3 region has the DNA TGTGCCAGCAGAGGAGGTTCGCAAGAGACCCAGTACTTC.

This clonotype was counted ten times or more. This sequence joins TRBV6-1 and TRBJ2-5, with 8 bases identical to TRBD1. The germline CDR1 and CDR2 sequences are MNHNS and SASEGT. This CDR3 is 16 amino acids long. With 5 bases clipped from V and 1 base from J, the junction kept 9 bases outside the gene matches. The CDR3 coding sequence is TGTGCCAGCAGTAGTCCCGGGACAGGTTCCCAAGAGACCCAGTACTTC. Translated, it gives CASSSPGTGSQETQYF.

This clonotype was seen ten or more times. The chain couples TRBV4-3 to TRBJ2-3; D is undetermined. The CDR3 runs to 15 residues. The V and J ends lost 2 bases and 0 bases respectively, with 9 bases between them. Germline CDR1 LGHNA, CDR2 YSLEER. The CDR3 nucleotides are TGCGCCAGCAGCCAATACTCCCAGAGCACAGATACGCAGTATTTT. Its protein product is CASSQYSQSTDTQYF.

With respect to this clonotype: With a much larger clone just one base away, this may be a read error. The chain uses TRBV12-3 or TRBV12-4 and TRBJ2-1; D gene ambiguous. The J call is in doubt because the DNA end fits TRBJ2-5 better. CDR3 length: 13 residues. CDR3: CTSKRRTQETQYF. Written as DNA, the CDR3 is TGTACCAGCAAGAGGCGGACCCAAGAGACCCAGTACTTC.

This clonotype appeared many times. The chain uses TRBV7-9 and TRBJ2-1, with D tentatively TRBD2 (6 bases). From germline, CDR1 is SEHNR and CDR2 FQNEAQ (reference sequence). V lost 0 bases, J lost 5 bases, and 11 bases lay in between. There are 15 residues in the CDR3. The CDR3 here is CASSLAQGGHNEQFF. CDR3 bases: TGTGCCAGCAGCTTAGCGCAGGGAGGTCACAATGAGCAGTTCTTC. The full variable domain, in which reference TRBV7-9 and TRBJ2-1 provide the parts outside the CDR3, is DTGVSQNPRHKITKRGQNVTFRCDPISEHNRLYWYRQTLGQGPEFLTYFQNEAQLEKSRLLSDRFSAERPKGSFSTLEIQRTEQGDSAMYLCASSLAQGGHNEQFFGPGTRLTVL.

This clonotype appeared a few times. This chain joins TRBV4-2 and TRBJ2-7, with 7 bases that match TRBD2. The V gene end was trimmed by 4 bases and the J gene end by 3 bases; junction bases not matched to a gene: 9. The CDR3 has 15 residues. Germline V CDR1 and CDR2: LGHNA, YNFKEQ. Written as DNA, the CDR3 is TGTGCCAGCAGCCCCGATGTCCCTAGCGGCTACGAGCAGTACTTC. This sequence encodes CASSPDVPSGYEQYF.

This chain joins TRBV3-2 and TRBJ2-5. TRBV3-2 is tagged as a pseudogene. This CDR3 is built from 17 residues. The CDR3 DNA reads TGTGCCAGCAGCCCCACGCTCGTACTGGACCCGAAAGAGACCCAGTACTTC. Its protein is CASSPTLVLDPKETQYF.

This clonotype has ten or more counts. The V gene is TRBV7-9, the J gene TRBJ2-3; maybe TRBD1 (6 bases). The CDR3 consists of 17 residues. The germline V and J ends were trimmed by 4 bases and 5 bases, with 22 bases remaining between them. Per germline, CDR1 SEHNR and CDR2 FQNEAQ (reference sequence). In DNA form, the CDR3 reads TGTGCCAGCAGCTCCACAGGGCAGGGCAGTCGTGGAGATACGCAGTATTTT. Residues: CASSSTGQGSRGDTQYF.

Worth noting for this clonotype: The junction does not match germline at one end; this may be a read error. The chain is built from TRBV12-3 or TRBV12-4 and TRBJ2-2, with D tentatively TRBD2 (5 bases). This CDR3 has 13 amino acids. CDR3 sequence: CASNSTNTGEPFF. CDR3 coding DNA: TGTGCCAGCAATTCCACGAACACCGGGGAGCCGTTTTTT.

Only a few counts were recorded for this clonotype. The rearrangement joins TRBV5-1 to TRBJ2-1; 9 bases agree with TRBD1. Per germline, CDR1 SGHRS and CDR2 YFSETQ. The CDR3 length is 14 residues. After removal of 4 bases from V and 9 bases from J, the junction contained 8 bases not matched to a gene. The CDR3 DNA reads TGCGCCAGCAGCGGGGGACAGGGACGATTTGAGCAGTTCTTC. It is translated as CASSGGQGRFEQFF.

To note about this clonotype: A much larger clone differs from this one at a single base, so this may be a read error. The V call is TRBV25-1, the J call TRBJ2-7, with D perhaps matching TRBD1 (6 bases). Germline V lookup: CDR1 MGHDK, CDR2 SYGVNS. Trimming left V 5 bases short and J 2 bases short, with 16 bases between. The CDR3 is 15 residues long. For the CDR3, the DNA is TGTGCCAGCAGTAGGGCCGGGACAAGGCCCTACGAGCAGTACTTC. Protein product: CASSRAGTRPYEQYF.

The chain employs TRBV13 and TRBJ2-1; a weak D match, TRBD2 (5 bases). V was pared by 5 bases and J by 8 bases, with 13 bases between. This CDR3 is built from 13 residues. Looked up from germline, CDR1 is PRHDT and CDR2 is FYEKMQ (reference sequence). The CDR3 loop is CASSMSSADEQFF. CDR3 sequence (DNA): TGTGCCAGCAGCATGAGTAGCGCGGATGAGCAGTTCTTC.

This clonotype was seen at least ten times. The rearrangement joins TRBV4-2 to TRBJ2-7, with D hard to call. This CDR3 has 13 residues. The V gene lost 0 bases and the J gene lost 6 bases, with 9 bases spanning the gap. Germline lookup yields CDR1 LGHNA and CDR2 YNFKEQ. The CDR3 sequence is CASSQEIAGEQYF. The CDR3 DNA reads TGTGCCAGCAGCCAAGAGATAGCCGGCGAGCAGTACTTC.

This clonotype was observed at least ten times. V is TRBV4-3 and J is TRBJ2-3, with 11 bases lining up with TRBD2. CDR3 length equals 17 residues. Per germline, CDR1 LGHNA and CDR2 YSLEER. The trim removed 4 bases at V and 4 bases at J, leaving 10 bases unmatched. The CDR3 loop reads CASSPGITSGSSDTQYF. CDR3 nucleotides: TGCGCCAGCAGCCCGGGAATAACTAGCGGGAGTTCAGATACGCAGTATTTT.

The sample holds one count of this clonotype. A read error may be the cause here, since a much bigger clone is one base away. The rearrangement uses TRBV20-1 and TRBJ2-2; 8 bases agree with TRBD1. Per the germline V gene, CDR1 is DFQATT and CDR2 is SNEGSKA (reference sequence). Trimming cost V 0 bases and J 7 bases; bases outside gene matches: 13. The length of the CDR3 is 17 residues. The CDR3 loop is CSARDQGAPTIIGELFF. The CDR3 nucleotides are TGCAGTGCTAGAGATCAGGGGGCTCCTACCATCATCGGGGAGCTGTTTTTT.

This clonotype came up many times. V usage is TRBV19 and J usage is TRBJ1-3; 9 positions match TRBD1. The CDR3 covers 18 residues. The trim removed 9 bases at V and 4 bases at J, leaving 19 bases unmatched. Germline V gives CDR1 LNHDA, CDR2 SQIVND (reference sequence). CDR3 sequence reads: CASSTGTGIFSSGNTIYF. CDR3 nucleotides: TGTGCCAGCTCCACCGGGACAGGGATCTTTAGCTCCGGAAACACCATATATTTT.

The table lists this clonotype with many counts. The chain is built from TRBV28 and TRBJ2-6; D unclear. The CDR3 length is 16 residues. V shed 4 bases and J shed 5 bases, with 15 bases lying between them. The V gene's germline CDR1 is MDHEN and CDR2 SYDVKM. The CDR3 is CASSSSWSAWANVLTF. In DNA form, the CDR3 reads TGTGCCAGCAGTTCCTCCTGGTCCGCCTGGGCCAACGTCCTGACTTTC.

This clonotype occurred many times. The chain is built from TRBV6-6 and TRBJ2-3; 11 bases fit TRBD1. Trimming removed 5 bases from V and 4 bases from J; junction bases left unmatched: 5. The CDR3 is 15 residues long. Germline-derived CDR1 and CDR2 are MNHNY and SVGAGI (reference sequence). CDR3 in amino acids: CASSTGTGGSDTQYF. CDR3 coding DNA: TGTGCCAGCAGTACCGGGACAGGGGGATCAGATACGCAGTATTTT.

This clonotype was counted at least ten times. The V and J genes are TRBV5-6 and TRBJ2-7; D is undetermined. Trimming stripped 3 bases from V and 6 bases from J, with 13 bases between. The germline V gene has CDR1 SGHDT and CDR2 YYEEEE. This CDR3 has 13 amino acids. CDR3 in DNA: TGTGCCAGCAGCTCGGACCCCTCCGGCGAGCAGTACTTC. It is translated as CASSSDPSGEQYF.

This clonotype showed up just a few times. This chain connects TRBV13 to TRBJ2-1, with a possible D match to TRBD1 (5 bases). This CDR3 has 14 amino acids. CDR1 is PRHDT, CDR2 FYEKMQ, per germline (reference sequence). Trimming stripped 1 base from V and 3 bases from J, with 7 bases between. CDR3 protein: CASSLEGHYNEQFF. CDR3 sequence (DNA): TGTGCCAGCAGCTTAGAAGGACACTACAATGAGCAGTTCTTC.

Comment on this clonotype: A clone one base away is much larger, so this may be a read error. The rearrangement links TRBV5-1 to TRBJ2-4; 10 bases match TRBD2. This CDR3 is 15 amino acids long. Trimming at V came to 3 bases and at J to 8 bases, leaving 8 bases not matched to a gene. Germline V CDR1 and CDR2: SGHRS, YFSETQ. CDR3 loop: CASSSSGSPVDIQYF. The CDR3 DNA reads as TGCGCCAGCAGCTCTAGCGGGAGCCCGGTGGACATTCAGTACTTC. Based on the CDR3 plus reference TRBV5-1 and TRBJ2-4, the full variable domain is KAGVTQTPRYLIKTRGQQVTLSCSPISGHRSVSWYQQTPGQGLQFLFEYFSETQRNKGNFPGRFSGRQFSNSRSEMNVSTLELGDSALYLCASSSSGSPVDIQYFGAGTRLSVL.

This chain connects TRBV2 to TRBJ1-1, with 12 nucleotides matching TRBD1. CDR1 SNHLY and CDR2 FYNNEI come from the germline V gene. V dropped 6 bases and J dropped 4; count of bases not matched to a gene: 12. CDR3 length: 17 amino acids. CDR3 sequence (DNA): TGTGCCAGCAGCAAAAACCGGGACAGGGGGCGATTCACTGAAGCTTTCTTT. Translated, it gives CASSKNRDRGRFTEAFF.